Each of the 5 T cell receptor beta chains below was sequenced from the same sample in a study of CD8 T cells in Susac syndrome. Random hexamers were used to reverse transcribe an amount of about 0.5 to 1 ug RNA. TCRdb re-called the immunoSEQ multiplex PCR reads through MiXCR, storing one row per CDR3 protein. The sample shows around 190,000 distinct CDR3 sequences, around 95% of them seen only once. Sequencing was done on a sample of CD8+ T cells from PBMCs. The receptors stem from a human donor with multiple sclerosis.

The chain is built from TRBV7-9 and TRBJ2-1, with 8 bases identical to TRBD2. V lost 4 bases to trimming and J lost 9 bases; unmatched junction nucleotides: 11. This CDR3 is built from 15 residues. The V gene's germline CDR1 is SEHNR and CDR2 FQNEAQ (reference sequence). The CDR3 DNA follows: TGTGCCAGCAGCTCTCCGACTAGCGAGTCGTCTGAGCAGTTCTTC. As protein: CASSSPTSESSEQFF.

The rearrangement joins TRBV19 to TRBJ2-7; possible D gene TRBD1, 6 bases. The CDR3 sequence is 12 residues long. The ends were cut back, 6 bases at V and 4 bases at J, with 10 bases in the middle. Germline CDR1 is LNHDA and CDR2 is SQIVND (reference sequence). The CDR3 DNA sequence: TGTGCCAGTAGCATGGACAGTTACGAGCAGTACTTC. Protein sequence: CASSMDSYEQYF.

The chain employs TRBV11-2 and TRBJ2-7; D gene unclear. Germline V gene data show CDR1 as SGHAT and CDR2 as FQNNGV. CDR3 size: 15 residues. Trimming removed 0 bases from V and 4 bases from J, with 13 bases in between. CDR3 loop: CASSLDRPPAYEQYF. DNA of the CDR3: TGTGCCAGCAGCTTAGACAGGCCCCCAGCATACGAGCAGTACTTC. Drawing the rest from reference TRBV11-2 and TRBJ2-7, the complete variable domain is EAGVAQSPRYKIIEKRQSVAFWCNPISGHATLYWYQQILGQGPKLLIQFQNNGVVDDSQLPKDRFSAERLKGVDSTLKIQPAKLEDSAVYLCASSLDRPPAYEQYFGPGTRLTVT.

J is TRBJ2-1 and V is TRBV20-1; TRBD2 is a possible D gene (6 bases). Trimming pared 1 base from V and 8 bases from J, leaving 15 bases between. The length of the CDR3 is 14 residues. CDR1 and CDR2 from the germline V gene are DFQATT and SNEGSKA (reference sequence). CDR3 coding DNA: TGCAGTGCTAGAGGTTGGCGGGAAGGGTATGAGCAGTTCTTC. Residues: CSARGWREGYEQFF.

The V gene is TRBV27, the J gene TRBJ1-1; D might be TRBD1 (5 bases). CDR3 length: 12 amino acids. Germline assignment: CDR1 MNHEY and CDR2 SMNVEV (reference sequence). The V gene lost 5 bases and the J gene lost 8 bases, with 12 bases spanning the gap. CDR3 coding DNA: TGTGCCAGCAGTCATACAGGATTGGAAGCTTTCTTT. It specifies CASSHTGLEAFF.